This T cell receptor beta chain was recovered during a study of T cell responses to AZD1222 COVID-19 vaccine. Concerning this clone: Its cognate antigen is unknown.

Notes on the study in general: Nearly half of spike-specific TCRs reportedly target unmutated variant regions.

Clones were read by immunoSEQ multiplex PCR, and TCRdb kept only the in-frame ones, dropping some. Of 150,000 or so clones listed, approximately 94% are singletons. Trimming took off 3 bases at V and 2 bases at J, with 6 bases between the two ends. Per germline, CDR1 SGHAT and CDR2 FQNNGV. The CDR3 is 13 amino acids. Sample: peripheral blood, taken on day 0 of AZD1222 vaccination. The source of this sequence is an adult in good health. The rearrangement uses TRBV11-2 and TRBJ2-3; no firm D call. The CDR3 loop is CASSFATTDTQYF. Here the CDR3 DNA reads TGTGCCAGCAGCTTCGCCACCACAGATACGCAGTATTTT. The whole variable domain, filled in from reference TRBV11-2 and TRBJ2-3, reads EAGVAQSPRYKIIEKRQSVAFWCNPISGHATLYWYQQILGQGPKLLIQFQNNGVVDDSQLPKDRFSAERLKGVDSTLKIQPAKLEDSAVYLCASSFATTDTQYFGPGTRLTVL.